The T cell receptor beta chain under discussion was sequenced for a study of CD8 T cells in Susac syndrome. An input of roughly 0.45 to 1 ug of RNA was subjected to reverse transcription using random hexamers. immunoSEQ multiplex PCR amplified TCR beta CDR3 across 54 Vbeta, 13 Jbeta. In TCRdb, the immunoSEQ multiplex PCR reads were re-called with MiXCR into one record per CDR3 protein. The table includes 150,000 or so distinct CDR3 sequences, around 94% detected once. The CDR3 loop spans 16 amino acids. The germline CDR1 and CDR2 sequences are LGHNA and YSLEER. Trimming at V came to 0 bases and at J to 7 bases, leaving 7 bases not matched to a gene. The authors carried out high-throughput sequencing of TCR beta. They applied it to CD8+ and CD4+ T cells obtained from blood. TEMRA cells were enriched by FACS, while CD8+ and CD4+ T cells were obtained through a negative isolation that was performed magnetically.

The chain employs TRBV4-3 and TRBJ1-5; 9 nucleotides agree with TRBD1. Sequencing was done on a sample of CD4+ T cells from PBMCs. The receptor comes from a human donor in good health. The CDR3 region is CASSQEAGQGRQPQHF. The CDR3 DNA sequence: TGCGCCAGCAGCCAAGAGGCGGGACAGGGTAGGCAGCCCCAGCATTTT.